These 3 T cell receptor beta chains were sequenced from one sample in a study of control samples from healthy donors and cancer patients. Some clones are missing from TCRdb's copy, which holds only in-frame ones; the method was immunoSEQ multiplex PCR. The table lists about 100,000 clones, approximately 84% of them singletons. The material sequenced was blood. The receptors were sampled from a woman aged 45-65 years in good health.

The gene calls are TRBV5-1 and TRBJ2-1; 9 bases agree with TRBD2. Germline V gives CDR1 SGHRS, CDR2 YFSETQ. V dropped 4 bases and J dropped 10; count of bases not matched to a gene: 30. This CDR3 has 21 residues. The CDR3 spells CASSPAGGASPGPGAVSEQFF. Here the CDR3 DNA reads TGCGCCAGCAGCCCCGCGGGAGGGGCGTCCCCCGGACCCGGGGCAGTTAGCGAGCAGTTCTTC.

V gene TRBV19 combines with J gene TRBJ2-7; 11 nucleotides align to TRBD1. Trimming cost V 6 bases and J 4 bases; bases outside gene matches: 8. The CDR3 is made up of 15 amino acids. CDR1 is LNHDA, CDR2 SQIVND, per germline (reference sequence). CDR3 coding DNA: TGTGCCAGTAGCCGGGACAGGGGGACCCTATACGAGCAGTACTTC. Translation: CASSRDRGTLYEQYF. The full variable domain, rest sourced from reference TRBV19 and TRBJ2-7, is DGGITQSPKYLFRKEGQNVTLSCEQNLNHDAMYWYRQDPGQGLRLIYYSQIVNDFQKGDIAEGYSVSREKKESFPLTVTSAQKNPTAFYLCASSRDRGTLYEQYFGPGTRLTVT.

V usage is TRBV18 and J usage is TRBJ1-6; D may be TRBD1 (5 bases). The germline CDR1 and CDR2 sequences are KGHSH and LQKENI. The ends were cut back, 0 bases at V and 3 bases at J, with 12 bases in the middle. The CDR3 spans 17 residues. DNA for the CDR3: TGTGCCAGCTCACCACCTGGGGGACTACTCTATAATTCACCCCTCCACTTT. It encodes CASSPPGGLLYNSPLHF. Drawing the rest from reference TRBV18 and TRBJ1-6, the complete variable domain is NAGVMQNPRHLVRRRGQEARLRCSPMKGHSHVYWYRQLPEEGLKFMVYLQKENIIDESGMPKERFSAEFPKEGPSILRIQQVVRGDSAAYFCASSPPGGLLYNSPLHFGNGTRLTVT.